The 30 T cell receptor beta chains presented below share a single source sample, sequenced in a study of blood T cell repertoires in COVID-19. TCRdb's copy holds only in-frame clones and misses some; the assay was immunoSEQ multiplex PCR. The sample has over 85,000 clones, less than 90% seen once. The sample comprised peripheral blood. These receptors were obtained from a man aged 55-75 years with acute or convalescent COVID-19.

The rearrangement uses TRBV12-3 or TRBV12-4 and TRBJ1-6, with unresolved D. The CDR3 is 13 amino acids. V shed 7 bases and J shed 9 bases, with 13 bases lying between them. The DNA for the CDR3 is TGTGCCAGCAACCTCAAACGGAGTTCACCCCTCCACTTT. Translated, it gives CASNLKRSSPLHF.

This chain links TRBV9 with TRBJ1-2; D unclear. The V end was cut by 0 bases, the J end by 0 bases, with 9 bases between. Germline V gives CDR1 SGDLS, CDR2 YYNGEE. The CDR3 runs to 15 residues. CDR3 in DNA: TGTGCCAGCAGCGTAGCCCCGGAGACTAACTATGGCTACACCTTC. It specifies CASSVAPETNYGYTF.

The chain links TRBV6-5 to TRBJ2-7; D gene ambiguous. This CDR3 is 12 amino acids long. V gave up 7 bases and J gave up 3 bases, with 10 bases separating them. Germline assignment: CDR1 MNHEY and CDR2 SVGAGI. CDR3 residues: CASTSLGYEQYF. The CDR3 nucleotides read TGTGCCAGCACTAGTCTGGGCTACGAGCAGTACTTC.

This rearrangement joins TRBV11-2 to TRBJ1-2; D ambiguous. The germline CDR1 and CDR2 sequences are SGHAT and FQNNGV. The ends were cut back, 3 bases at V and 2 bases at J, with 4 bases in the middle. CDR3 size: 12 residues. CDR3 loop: CASSLSNYGYTF. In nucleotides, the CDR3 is TGTGCCAGCAGCTTGAGCAACTATGGCTACACCTTC.

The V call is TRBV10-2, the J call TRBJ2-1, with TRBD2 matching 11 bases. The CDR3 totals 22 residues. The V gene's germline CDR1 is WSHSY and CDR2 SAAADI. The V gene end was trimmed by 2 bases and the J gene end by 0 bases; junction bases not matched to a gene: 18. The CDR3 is CASSENLGTSGASRISYNEQFF. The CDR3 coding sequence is TGCGCCAGCAGTGAGAACCTCGGGACTAGCGGAGCCTCAAGGATCTCCTACAATGAGCAGTTCTTC.

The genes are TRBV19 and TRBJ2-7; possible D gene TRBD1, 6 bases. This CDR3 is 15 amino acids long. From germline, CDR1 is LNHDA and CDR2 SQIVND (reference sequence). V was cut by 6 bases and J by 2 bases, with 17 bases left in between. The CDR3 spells CASRRDRFYPYEQYF. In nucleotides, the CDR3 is TGTGCCAGTAGAAGAGACAGGTTTTATCCCTACGAGCAGTACTTC.

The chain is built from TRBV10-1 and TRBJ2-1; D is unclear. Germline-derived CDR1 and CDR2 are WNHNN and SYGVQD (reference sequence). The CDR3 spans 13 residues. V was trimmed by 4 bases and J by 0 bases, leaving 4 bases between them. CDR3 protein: CASSASSYNEQFF. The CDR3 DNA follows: TGCGCCAGCAGTGCTAGCTCCTACAATGAGCAGTTCTTC.

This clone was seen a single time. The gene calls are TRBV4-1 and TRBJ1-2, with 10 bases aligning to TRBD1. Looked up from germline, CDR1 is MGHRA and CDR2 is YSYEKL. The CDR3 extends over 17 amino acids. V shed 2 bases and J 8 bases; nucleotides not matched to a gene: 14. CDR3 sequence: CASSQNAATGGARGYTF. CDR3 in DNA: TGCGCCAGCAGCCAAAATGCAGCGACAGGGGGCGCAAGGGGCTACACCTTC.

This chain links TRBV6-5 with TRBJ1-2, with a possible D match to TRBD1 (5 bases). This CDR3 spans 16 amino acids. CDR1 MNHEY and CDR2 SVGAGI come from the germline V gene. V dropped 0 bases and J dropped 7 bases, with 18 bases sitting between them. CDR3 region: CASSYSSRGFASGYTF. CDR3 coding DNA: TGTGCCAGCAGTTACTCGAGTCGGGGGTTTGCTTCTGGCTACACCTTC.

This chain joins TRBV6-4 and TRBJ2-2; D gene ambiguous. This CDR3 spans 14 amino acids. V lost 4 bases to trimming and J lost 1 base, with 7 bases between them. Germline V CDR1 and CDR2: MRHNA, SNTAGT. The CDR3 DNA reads TGTGCCAGCAGTGTAACCGGGAACACCGGGGAGCTGTTTTTT. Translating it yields CASSVTGNTGELFF.

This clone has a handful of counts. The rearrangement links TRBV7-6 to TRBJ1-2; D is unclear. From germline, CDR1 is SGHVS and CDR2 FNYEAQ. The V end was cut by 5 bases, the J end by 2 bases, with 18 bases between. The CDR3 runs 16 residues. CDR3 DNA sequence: TGTGCCAGCAGCCATCGTCCGCCGTACCTAAACTATGGCTACACCTTC. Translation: CASSHRPPYLNYGYTF.

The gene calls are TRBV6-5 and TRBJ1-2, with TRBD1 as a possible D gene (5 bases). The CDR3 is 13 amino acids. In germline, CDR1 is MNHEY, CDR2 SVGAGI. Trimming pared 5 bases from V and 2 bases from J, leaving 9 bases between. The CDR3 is CASSRKGNYGYTF. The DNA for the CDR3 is TGTGCCAGCAGTCGGAAGGGGAACTATGGCTACACCTTC.

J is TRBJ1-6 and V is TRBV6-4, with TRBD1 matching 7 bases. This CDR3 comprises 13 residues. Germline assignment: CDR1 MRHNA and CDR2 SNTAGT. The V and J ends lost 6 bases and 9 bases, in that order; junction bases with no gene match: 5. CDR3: CASSRDSTSPLHF. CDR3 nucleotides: TGTGCCAGCAGCCGGGACAGTACTTCACCCCTCCACTTT.

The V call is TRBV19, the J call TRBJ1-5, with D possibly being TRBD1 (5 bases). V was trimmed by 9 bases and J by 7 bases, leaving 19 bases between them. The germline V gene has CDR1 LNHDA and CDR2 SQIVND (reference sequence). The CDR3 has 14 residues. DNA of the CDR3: TGTGCCAGCGGCGGACTGGGGGGAGTACAGCCCCAGCATTTT. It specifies CASGGLGGVQPQHF. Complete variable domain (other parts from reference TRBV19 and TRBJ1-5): DGGITQSPKYLFRKEGQNVTLSCEQNLNHDAMYWYRQDPGQGLRLIYYSQIVNDFQKGDIAEGYSVSREKKESFPLTVTSAQKNPTAFYLCASGGLGGVQPQHFGDGTRLSIL.

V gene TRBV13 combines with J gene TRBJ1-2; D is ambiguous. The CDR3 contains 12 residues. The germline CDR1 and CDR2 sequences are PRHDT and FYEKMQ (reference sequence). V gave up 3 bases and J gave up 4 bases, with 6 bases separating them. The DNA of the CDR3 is TGTGCCAGCAGCTTCGGTGGCTATGGCTACACCTTC. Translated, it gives CASSFGGYGYTF.

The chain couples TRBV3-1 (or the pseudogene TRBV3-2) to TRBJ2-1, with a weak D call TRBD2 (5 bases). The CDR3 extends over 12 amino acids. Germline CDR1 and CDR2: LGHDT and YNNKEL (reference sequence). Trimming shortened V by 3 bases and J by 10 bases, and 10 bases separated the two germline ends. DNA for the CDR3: TGTGCCAGCAGCCAGTGGTCGGGGGAGCAGTTCTTC. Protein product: CASSQWSGEQFF.

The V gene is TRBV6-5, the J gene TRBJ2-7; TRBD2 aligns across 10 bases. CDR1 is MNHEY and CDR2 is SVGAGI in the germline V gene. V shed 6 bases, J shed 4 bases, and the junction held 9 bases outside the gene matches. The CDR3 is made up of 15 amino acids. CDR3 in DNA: TGTGCCAGCAGGTTCGGGACTAGCGAGCGATACGAGCAGTACTTC. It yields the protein CASRFGTSERYEQYF.

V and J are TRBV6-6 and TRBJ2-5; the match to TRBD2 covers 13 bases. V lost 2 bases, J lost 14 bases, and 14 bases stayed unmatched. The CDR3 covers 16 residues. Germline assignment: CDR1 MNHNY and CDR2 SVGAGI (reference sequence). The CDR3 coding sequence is TGTGCCAGCAGTTACGGCGGACTAGCGGGAGCGACAACAACTTACTTC. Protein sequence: CASSYGGLAGATTTYF.

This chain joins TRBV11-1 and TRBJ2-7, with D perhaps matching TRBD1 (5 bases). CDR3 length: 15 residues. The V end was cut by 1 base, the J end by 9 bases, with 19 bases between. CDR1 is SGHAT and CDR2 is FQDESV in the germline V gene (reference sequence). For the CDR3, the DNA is TGTGCCAGCAGCTTAGGTAGGGGAACATCGATCGGGCAGTACTTC. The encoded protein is CASSLGRGTSIGQYF.

CDR3 loop: CASSEIRNTGELFF. The CDR3 DNA follows: TGTGCCAGCAGTGAAATCCGGAACACCGGGGAGCTGTTTTTT. This sequence joins TRBV2 and TRBJ2-2; no definite D call. Trimming took 2 bases from V and 1 from J, leaving 5 bases between them. Germline lookup yields CDR1 SNHLY and CDR2 FYNNEI. The CDR3 loop spans 14 amino acids.

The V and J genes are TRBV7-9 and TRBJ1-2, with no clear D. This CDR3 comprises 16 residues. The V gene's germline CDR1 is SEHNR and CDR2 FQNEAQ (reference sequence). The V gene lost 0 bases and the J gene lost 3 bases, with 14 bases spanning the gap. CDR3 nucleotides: TGTGCCAGCAGCTTAGCTTTCGGTGGCGGATACTATGGCTACACCTTC. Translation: CASSLAFGGGYYGYTF.

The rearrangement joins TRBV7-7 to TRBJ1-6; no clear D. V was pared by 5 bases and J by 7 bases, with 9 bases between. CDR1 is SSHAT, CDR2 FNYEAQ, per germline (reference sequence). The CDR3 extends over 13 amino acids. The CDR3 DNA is TGTGCCAGCAGCGCGCTGACAAATTCACCCCTCCACTTT. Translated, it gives CASSALTNSPLHF.

CDR3 sequence: CASSLGHLNTEAFF. CDR3 bases: TGTGCCAGCAGCCTGGGACATTTGAACACTGAAGCTTTCTTT. V usage is TRBV3-1 (or the pseudogene TRBV3-2) and J usage is TRBJ1-1, with D possibly matching TRBD1 (6 bases). With 4 bases removed from V and 0 bases from J, the gap between germline ends came to 9 bases. The CDR3 length is 14 residues. The germline V gene encodes CDR1 LGHDT and CDR2 YNNKEL (reference sequence).

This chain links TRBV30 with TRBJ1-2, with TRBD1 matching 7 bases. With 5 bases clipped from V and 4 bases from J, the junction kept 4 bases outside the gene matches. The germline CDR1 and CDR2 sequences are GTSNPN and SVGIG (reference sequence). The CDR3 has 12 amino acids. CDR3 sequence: CAWVDRAYGYTF. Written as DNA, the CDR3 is TGTGCCTGGGTTGACAGGGCCTATGGCTACACCTTC.

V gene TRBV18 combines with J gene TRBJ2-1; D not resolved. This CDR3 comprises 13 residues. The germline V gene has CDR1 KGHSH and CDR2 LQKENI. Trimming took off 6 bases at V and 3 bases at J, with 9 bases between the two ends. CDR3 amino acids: CASSSTVYNEQFF. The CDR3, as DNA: TGTGCCAGCTCGTCTACAGTCTACAATGAGCAGTTCTTC.

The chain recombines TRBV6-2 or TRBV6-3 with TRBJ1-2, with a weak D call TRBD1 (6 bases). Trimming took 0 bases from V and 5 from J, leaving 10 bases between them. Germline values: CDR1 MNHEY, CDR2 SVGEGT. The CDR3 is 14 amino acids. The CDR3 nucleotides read TGTGCCAGCAGTTACTCCGACAGGCTATATGGCTACACCTTC. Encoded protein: CASSYSDRLYGYTF.

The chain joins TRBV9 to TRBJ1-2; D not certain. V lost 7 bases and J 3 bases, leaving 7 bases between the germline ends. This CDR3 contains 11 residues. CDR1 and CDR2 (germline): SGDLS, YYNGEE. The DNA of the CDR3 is TGTGCCAGCGGGCAGGACTATGGCTACACCTTC. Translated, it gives CASGQDYGYTF.

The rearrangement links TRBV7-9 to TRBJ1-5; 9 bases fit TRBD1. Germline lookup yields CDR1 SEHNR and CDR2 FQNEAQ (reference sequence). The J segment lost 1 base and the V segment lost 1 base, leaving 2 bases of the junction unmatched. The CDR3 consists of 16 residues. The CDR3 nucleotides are TGTGCCAGCAGCTTAGGGACAGGGGAAAGCAATCAGCCCCAGCATTTT. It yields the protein CASSLGTGESNQPQHF.

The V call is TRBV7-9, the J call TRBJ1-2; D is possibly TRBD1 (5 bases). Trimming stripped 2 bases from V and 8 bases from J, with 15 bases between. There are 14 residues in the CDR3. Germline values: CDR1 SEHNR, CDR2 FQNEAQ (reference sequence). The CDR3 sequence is CASSLSRGIGGYTF. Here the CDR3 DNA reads TGTGCCAGCAGCTTATCTAGGGGCATTGGAGGCTACACCTTC.

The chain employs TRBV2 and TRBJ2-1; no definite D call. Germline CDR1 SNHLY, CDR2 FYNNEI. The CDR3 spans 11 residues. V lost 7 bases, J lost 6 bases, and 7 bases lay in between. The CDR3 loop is CASTPSNEQFF. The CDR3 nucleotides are TGTGCCAGCACCCCTTCCAATGAGCAGTTCTTC.